Following are 21 T cell receptor beta chains from one sample sequenced in a study of blood T cell repertoires in COVID-19. The method was immunoSEQ multiplex PCR; TCRdb's version includes in-frame clones alone and lacks a portion of them. Of about 220,000 clones in the sample, 70% to 85% were seen once. What was sequenced was PBMCs or T cells enriched from blood (not recorded which). The receptors were sampled from a woman in her sixties or seventies who had recovered from COVID-19.

The V gene is TRBV7-2, the J gene TRBJ2-2, with D possibly matching TRBD2 (6 bases). The germline V gene encodes CDR1 SGHTA and CDR2 FQGNSA. V lost 6 bases and J lost 2, with 13 bases in between. This CDR3 region has 15 residues. The CDR3 region is CASRPGTLNTGELFF. In nucleotides, the CDR3 is TGTGCCAGCAGACCCGGGACTTTAAACACCGGGGAGCTGTTTTTT.

This chain joins TRBV9 and TRBJ1-3; D remains unclear. V was clipped by 0 bases and J by 0 bases, with 13 bases between them. There are 17 residues in the CDR3. Per germline, CDR1 SGDLS and CDR2 YYNGEE. The DNA of the CDR3 is TGTGCCAGCAGCGTAGAACTGTCCGGGAACTCTGGAAACACCATATATTTT. Amino acids: CASSVELSGNSGNTIYF.

The rearrangement uses TRBV5-4 and TRBJ2-7; tentatively, D is TRBD2 (6 bases). The germline CDR1 and CDR2 sequences are SGHNT and YYREEE (reference sequence). This CDR3 comprises 13 residues. V lost 0 bases and J 6 bases, leaving 10 bases between the germline ends. In DNA, the CDR3 is TGTGCCAGCAGCTTGGCTGGCGGGGCCGAGCAGTACTTC. It yields the protein CASSLAGGAEQYF.

This clone was recorded only once. V usage is TRBV6-2 or TRBV6-3 and J usage is TRBJ1-2, with D perhaps matching TRBD1 (6 bases). CDR3 size: 13 residues. Germline CDR1 and CDR2: MNHEY and SVGEGT. V was cut by 5 bases and J by 5 bases, with 12 bases left in between. This CDR3 is CASSNNRDYGYTF. In DNA, the CDR3 is TGTGCCAGCAGTAACAACAGGGATTATGGCTACACCTTC.

The rearrangement uses TRBV30 and TRBJ1-6, with D perhaps matching TRBD1 (6 bases). The CDR3 is made up of 14 amino acids. Trimming removed 1 base from V and 6 bases from J, with 10 bases in between. Per germline, CDR1 GTSNPN and CDR2 SVGIG (reference sequence). Here the CDR3 reads CAWSAGQLNSPLHF. Written as DNA, the CDR3 is TGTGCCTGGAGTGCCGGACAGCTTAATTCACCCCTCCACTTT.

The chain joins TRBV28 to TRBJ2-1, with a weak D call TRBD2 (7 bases). CDR3 length equals 16 residues. Looked up from germline, CDR1 is MDHEN and CDR2 is SYDVKM. V lost 4 bases and J 4 bases, leaving 17 bases between the germline ends. The DNA for the CDR3 is TGTGCCAGCAGTTCCTTGGCGGGGGCAAGGTACAATGAGCAGTTCTTC. Amino acids: CASSSLAGARYNEQFF.

The V call is TRBV7-9, the J call TRBJ2-1, with D perhaps matching TRBD2 (6 bases). The germline V gene has CDR1 SEHNR and CDR2 FQNEAQ (reference sequence). Trimming pared 4 bases from V and 12 bases from J, leaving 13 bases between. The CDR3 consists of 12 residues. CDR3 sequence (DNA): TGTGCCAGCAGCTGGGACTTACAGACGCAGTTCTTC. It is translated as CASSWDLQTQFF.

The chain has TRBV5-1 and TRBJ1-2; 7 nucleotides match TRBD1. Germline trimming cut 4 bases from V and 0 bases from J; bases unmatched to any gene: 6. The V gene's germline CDR1 is SGHRS and CDR2 YFSETQ. This CDR3 contains 15 residues. The CDR3 DNA reads TGCGCCAGCAGCCTCGGACAGGCTGCTAACTATGGCTACACCTTC. This sequence encodes CASSLGQAANYGYTF.

The chain couples TRBV2 to TRBJ2-7; no firm D call. Germline CDR1 is SNHLY and CDR2 is FYNNEI. V lost 10 bases to trimming and J lost 0 bases, with 16 bases between them. This CDR3 region has 14 residues. For the CDR3, the DNA is TGTGCCACCTCTTCACAGCCATACTCCTACGAGCAGTACTTC. Translated: CATSSQPYSYEQYF.

This chain joins TRBV6-2 or TRBV6-3 and TRBJ1-1; D possibly corresponds to TRBD1 (5 bases). This CDR3 region has 13 residues. Trimming pared 6 bases from V and 3 bases from J, leaving 11 bases between. CDR1 MNHEY and CDR2 SVGEGT come from the germline V gene. The CDR3: CASSLDIHTEAFF. As DNA, the CDR3 is TGTGCCAGCAGCCTGGACATCCACACTGAAGCTTTCTTT.

This clone was seen only a few times. The rearrangement joins TRBV5-1 to TRBJ2-7, with 9 bases fitting TRBD1. J gave up 5 bases and V 4 bases, and 7 bases lay outside the gene matches. From germline, CDR1 is SGHRS and CDR2 YFSETQ. The CDR3 totals 14 residues. The CDR3, as DNA: TGCGCCAGCAGCCCCAGACAGGGGGAAAACGAGCAGTACTTC. Amino acids: CASSPRQGENEQYF.

The chain uses TRBV5-8 and TRBJ2-1; TRBD2 agrees at 12 bases. CDR3 length equals 14 residues. V dropped 3 bases and J dropped 10; count of bases not matched to a gene: 5. Germline CDR1 is SGHTS and CDR2 is YDEGEE. CDR3 region: CASSSTSGRAEQFF. The CDR3 DNA sequence: TGTGCCAGCAGCTCGACTAGCGGGAGAGCCGAGCAGTTCTTC.

V usage is TRBV13 and J usage is TRBJ1-1; 7 nucleotides match TRBD1. CDR1 is PRHDT and CDR2 is FYEKMQ in the germline V gene (reference sequence). The CDR3 is 14 residues long. Trimming cost V 5 bases and J 3 bases; bases outside gene matches: 6. CDR3 bases: TGTGCCAGCAGCCGGAACAGGGGTGACACTGAAGCTTTCTTT. Protein sequence: CASSRNRGDTEAFF.

This chain uses TRBV19 with TRBJ1-2; 8 nucleotides align to TRBD1. This CDR3 has 15 residues. The germline CDR1 and CDR2 sequences are LNHDA and SQIVND (reference sequence). The V segment lost 3 bases and the J segment 1 base; nucleotides outside the gene matches: 4. The CDR3 nucleotides read TGTGCCAGTAGTATCTCAGGGGGCTATAACTATGGCTACACCTTC. It translates to CASSISGGYNYGYTF.

This sequence joins TRBV7-2 and TRBJ2-7; no clear D. Germline V lookup: CDR1 SGHTA, CDR2 FQGNSA. The V end was cut by 2 bases, the J end by 2 bases, with 10 bases between. The length of the CDR3 is 14 residues. This CDR3 is CASSLLITTYEQYF. The CDR3 DNA reads as TGTGCCAGCAGCTTACTGATTACAACCTACGAGCAGTACTTC.

V gene TRBV30 combines with J gene TRBJ2-3, with 7 bases matching TRBD2. The J segment lost 5 bases and the V segment lost 0 bases, leaving 5 bases of the junction unmatched. This CDR3 region has 14 residues. CDR1 GTSNPN and CDR2 SVGIG come from the germline V gene (reference sequence). CDR3 DNA: TGTGCCTGGAGTGTTCGAGGGAGGGGAGATACGCAGTATTTT. Amino acid sequence: CAWSVRGRGDTQYF.

This clone was observed many times. CDR3 amino acids: CASSLSLAGDTDTQYF. Written as DNA, the CDR3 is TGTGCCAGCAGCTTATCACTAGCGGGGGACACAGATACGCAGTATTTT. This chain uses TRBV7-3 with TRBJ2-3; 11 bases line up with TRBD2. CDR1 and CDR2 (germline): SGHTA, FQGTGA. The CDR3 spans 16 residues. The trim removed 2 bases at V and 2 bases at J, leaving 3 bases unmatched.

The chain joins TRBV6-5 to TRBJ2-7; TRBD2 agrees at 11 bases. Germline V lookup: CDR1 MNHEY, CDR2 SVGAGI. The CDR3 spans 15 residues. The V gene end was trimmed by 2 bases and the J gene end by 6 bases; junction bases not matched to a gene: 6. The CDR3 protein is CASSYQGLAVSEQYF. DNA for the CDR3: TGTGCCAGCAGTTACCAGGGACTAGCGGTTTCCGAGCAGTACTTC.

This rearrangement joins TRBV12-5 to TRBJ1-4, with 7 bases identical to TRBD1. J was trimmed by 0 bases and V by 6 bases; bases with no gene match: 7. The germline V gene has CDR1 LGHNT and CDR2 FRNRAP. CDR3 size: 16 residues. CDR3 in amino acids: CASGDTGVATNEKLFF. The CDR3 DNA sequence: TGTGCTAGTGGGGATACAGGGGTGGCAACTAATGAAAAACTGTTTTTT.

This chain links TRBV7-9 with TRBJ2-5, with 7 bases identical to TRBD2. Germline trimming cut 0 bases from V and 1 base from J; bases unmatched to any gene: 5. Germline V lookup: CDR1 SEHNR, CDR2 FQNEAQ (reference sequence). CDR3 size: 16 residues. CDR3 nucleotides: TGTGCCAGCAGCTTAGCCGTGGGAGGGTTCCAAGAGACCCAGTACTTC. Its translation is CASSLAVGGFQETQYF.

This sequence joins TRBV6-5 and TRBJ1-2; the D gene is possibly TRBD1 (6 bases). The CDR3 loop spans 13 amino acids. The V end was cut by 5 bases, the J end by 12 bases, with 19 bases between. The V gene's germline CDR1 is MNHEY and CDR2 SVGAGI. CDR3: CASSQSTTGRDTF. CDR3 in DNA: TGTGCCAGCAGTCAATCTACGACAGGCCGCGACACCTTC.